This is a list of T cell receptor beta chains from one sample in a study of blood T cells in healthy people across ages. TCRdb reprocessed the 5' RACE reads via MiXCR and lists one record per CDR3 protein. The sample lists some 710,000 distinct CDR3 sequences, 22% occurring once. Sample: blood. These receptor sequences come from a man between 65 and 85 years old in good health. The CDR3 runs from the conserved cysteine through the conserved F or W. The D gene is left open where the match is weak. Not every row has a clone size; where given, it reads once, few, many or a size class.

many,TRBJ2-5,TRBV11-3,-,TGTGCCAGCAGCTTAGTGGCTAGTCAAGAGACCCAGTACTTC,CASSLVASQETQYF
-,TRBJ2-3,TRBV15,-,TGTGCCACCAGCAGAGATATAGCGGATACGCAGTATTTT,CATSRDIADTQYF
few,TRBJ1-3,TRBV3-1,-,TGTGCCAGCAGCCAAGCTGGTTCTGGAAACACCATATATTTT,CASSQAGSGNTIYF
few,TRBJ2-4,TRBV28,-,TGTGCCAGCAGTTTTGCCGGGACTGACCTAGCCAAAAACATTCAGTACTTC,CASSFAGTDLAKNIQYF
-,TRBJ2-7,TRBV20-1,TRBD1,TGCAGTGCTAGAGAAGGACAGGGAGAAAGCTACGAGCAGTACTTC,CSAREGQGESYEQYF
many,TRBJ2-1,TRBV7-2,-,TGTGCCAGCAGCTTAGGGGGGCACAATGAGCAGTTCTTC,CASSLGGHNEQFF
-,TRBJ2-5,TRBV19,TRBD2,TGTGCCAGTAGTATAAGCGGGGCTAGCAGGGAGACCCAGTACTTC,CASSISGASRETQYF
few,TRBJ1-5,TRBV27,TRBD1,TGTGCCAGCAGTTTAGGGGACAGGTCCAATCAGCCCCAGCATTTT,CASSLGDRSNQPQHF
-,TRBJ2-1,TRBV3-1,-,TGTGCCAGCAGCCAATACCTAGGGGGGGAAGTACCAAATGAGCAGTTCTTC,CASSQYLGGEVPNEQFF
few,TRBJ2-1,TRBV11-1,TRBD2,TGTGCCAGCAGCCCCCAGGATATAAGCGGGGGGGCCGGGTTCTTC,CASSPQDISGGAGFF
many,TRBJ1-5,TRBV7-8,TRBD1,TGTGCCAGCAGCTTAGCCCCGACAGGGGCCGGTAATCAGCCCCAGCATTTT,CASSLAPTGAGNQPQHF
-,TRBJ1-3,TRBV27,TRBD1,TGTGCCAGCAGTTTTAGGGGCAGGGGGTTGTCTGGAAACACCATATATTTT,CASSFRGRGLSGNTIYF
few,TRBJ2-5,TRBV20-1,TRBD2,TGCAGTGCTAGACAAGGACTAGCGGGAGTTCAAGAGACCCAGTACTTC,CSARQGLAGVQETQYF
-,TRBJ1-2,TRBV3-1,TRBD1,TGTGCCAGCAGCCAAGCGAAGGGGACAGTCTATGGCTACACCTTC,CASSQAKGTVYGYTF
few,TRBJ2-4,TRBV27,-,TGTGCCAGCAGGGAGTCGGGTAAAAACATTCAGTACTTC,CASRESGKNIQYF
many,TRBJ2-1,TRBV3-1,TRBD2,TGTGCCAGCAGCCAACCACTAGCGGGGGCTTACAATGAGCAGTTCTTC,CASSQPLAGAYNEQFF
-,TRBJ1-3,TRBV5-1,TRBD1,TGCGCCAGCAGCTGGAGCCCCGGGACAGGGTTGGACAACACCATATATTTT,CASSWSPGTGLDNTIYF
many,TRBJ1-5,TRBV11-2,-,TGTGCCAGCAGTTTATATAGCAATCAGCCCCAGCATTTT,CASSLYSNQPQHF
few,TRBJ1-6,TRBV20-1,-,TGCAGTGCGCGGACCGGGACTGGGAATTCACCCCTCCACTTT,CSARTGTGNSPLHF
few,TRBJ2-3,TRBV18,TRBD1,TGTGCCAGCTCAACGGTCCCCGACAGGGGTACGCAGTATTTT,CASSTVPDRGTQYF
few,TRBJ1-2,TRBV19,-,TGTGCCAGTAGCCCCGCGGGGGGGGAGTTTGGCTACACCTTC,CASSPAGGEFGYTF
few,TRBJ1-1,TRBV6-5,-,TGTGCCAGCAGTTACTCTGGTGGGACTGAAGCTTTCTTT,CASSYSGGTEAFF
-,TRBJ2-3,TRBV20-1,-,TGCAGTGCTAGAGGAAGTTTTCCAGATACGCAGTATTTT,CSARGSFPDTQYF
-,TRBJ2-1,TRBV20-1,-,TGCAGTGCTAAGGTTCCGTGGGGGTCTTACAATGAGCAGTTCTTC,CSAKVPWGSYNEQFF
-,TRBJ2-4,TRBV10-1,TRBD1,TGCGCCAGCAGTGAAGGGACAGGGAAGGCCGACATTCAGTACTTC,CASSEGTGKADIQYF